The 19 T cell receptor beta chains reported below all come from one sample, sequenced in a study of blood T cell repertoires in COVID-19. Assay used: immunoSEQ multiplex PCR; TCRdb lists only in-frame clones, some missing. The sample shows tens of thousands of clones, approximately 90% of them seen only once. The sequencing input was peripheral blood. The receptors originated from a man between 35 and 55 years old with acute or convalescent COVID-19.

The rearrangement joins TRBV11-3 to TRBJ2-4; TRBD2 matches at 11 bases. The V gene end was trimmed by 4 bases and the J gene end by 5 bases; junction bases not matched to a gene: 1. Per germline, CDR1 SGHNT and CDR2 YENEEA. This CDR3 has 14 residues. The CDR3 spells CASSSGLAENIQYF. The CDR3 DNA is TGTGCCAGCAGCTCGGGACTAGCGGAAAACATTCAGTACTTC.

The gene calls are TRBV10-3 and TRBJ1-1; D ambiguous. CDR1 and CDR2 (germline): ENHRY, SYGVKD. The CDR3 runs 15 residues. The V gene lost 6 bases and the J gene lost 1 base, with 15 bases spanning the gap. CDR3 DNA sequence: TGTGCCATCAGGGGATATCTAGCCTCGAACACTGAAGCTTTCTTT. It specifies CAIRGYLASNTEAFF.

The CDR3 is CASSYSASGRNSPLHF. The CDR3 region has the DNA TGTGCCAGCAGTTACTCGGCGTCAGGTCGAAATTCACCCCTCCACTTT. This sequence joins TRBV6-6 and TRBJ1-6; D not resolved. The ends were cut back, 0 bases at V and 7 bases at J, with 13 bases in the middle. This CDR3 contains 16 residues. Germline V CDR1 and CDR2: MNHNY, SVGAGI (reference sequence).

The J gene is TRBJ2-7, the V gene TRBV5-1; possible D gene TRBD1, 5 bases. Germline-derived CDR1 and CDR2 are SGHRS and YFSETQ. The CDR3 runs 11 residues. V was pared by 5 bases and J by 3 bases, with 6 bases between. The CDR3 reads CASRDNYEQYF. CDR3 DNA sequence: TGCGCCAGCAGGGACAACTACGAGCAGTACTTC.

The rearrangement links TRBV11-3 to TRBJ2-7; 10 bases fit TRBD2. Per germline, CDR1 SGHNT and CDR2 YENEEA. V was clipped by 5 bases and J by 3 bases; unmatched bases: 7. The CDR3 is 15 amino acids. The CDR3 spells CASSALAGVRYEQYF. The CDR3 DNA follows: TGTGCCAGCAGCGCCCTAGCGGGAGTCCGCTACGAGCAGTACTTC.

CDR3 sequence: CASSFTKNTEAFF. In DNA, the CDR3 is TGTGCCAGCAGCTTTACAAAAAACACTGAAGCTTTCTTT. The chain carries TRBV11-3 and TRBJ1-1, with no clear D. Per the germline V gene, CDR1 is SGHNT and CDR2 is YENEEA. This CDR3 is 13 amino acids long. V lost 3 bases and J lost 2, with 7 bases in between.

The V and J genes are TRBV7-2 and TRBJ2-7; D may be TRBD2 (6 bases). Trimming shortened V by 4 bases and J by 0 bases, and 13 bases separated the two germline ends. Germline V gene data show CDR1 as SGHTA and CDR2 as FQGNSA. The CDR3 loop spans 15 amino acids. This chain's CDR3 is CASSSGGDLSYEQYF. CDR3 nucleotides: TGTGCCAGCAGCTCCGGGGGAGACCTCTCCTACGAGCAGTACTTC.

The chain is built from TRBV4-1 and TRBJ1-3; 10 positions agree with TRBD1. Germline V gene lookup returns CDR1 MGHRA and CDR2 YSYEKL. V was pared by 1 base and J by 3 bases, with 12 bases of the junction left unmatched. This CDR3 spans 19 amino acids. The DNA of the CDR3 is TGCGCCAGCAGCCAAGCGGTTGCTAAGGGACAGGGGAGTGGAAACACCATATATTTT. This encodes CASSQAVAKGQGSGNTIYF.

This sequence joins TRBV7-2 and TRBJ1-6; no definite D call. Trimming removed 1 base at V and 7 bases at J, with 11 bases between. Looked up from germline, CDR1 is SGHTA and CDR2 is FQGNSA. The CDR3 is made up of 15 amino acids. The CDR3 sequence: CASSLGPPRNSPLHF. In DNA, the CDR3 is TGTGCCAGCAGCTTAGGGCCCCCGAGGAATTCACCCCTCCACTTT.

The chain carries TRBV9 and TRBJ2-1; TRBD2 might be the D (5 bases). The germline V gene has CDR1 SGDLS and CDR2 YYNGEE. The V gene lost 4 bases and the J gene lost 8 bases, with 10 bases spanning the gap. This CDR3 comprises 12 residues. The CDR3 spells CASSRTLDEQFF. In nucleotides, the CDR3 is TGTGCCAGCAGCCGGACTCTCGATGAGCAGTTCTTC.

The chain is built from TRBV5-8 and TRBJ2-2, with TRBD2 matching 7 bases. Germline-derived CDR1 and CDR2 are SGHTS and YDEGEE. This CDR3 has 16 amino acids. After removal of 2 bases from V and 2 bases from J, the junction contained 6 bases not matched to a gene. The DNA for the CDR3 is TGTGCCAGCAGCTTAGGCCTAGCGGCCAACACCGGGGAGCTGTTTTTT. This codes for CASSLGLAANTGELFF.

The chain recombines TRBV5-1 with TRBJ2-7; 9 bases align to TRBD1. The J segment lost 5 bases and the V segment lost 0 bases, leaving 3 bases of the junction unmatched. The CDR3 loop spans 14 amino acids. Germline lookup yields CDR1 SGHRS and CDR2 YFSETQ. The CDR3 reads CASSLDRGPDEQYF. CDR3 nucleotides: TGCGCCAGCAGCTTGGACAGGGGGCCTGACGAGCAGTACTTC.

This clone was observed once. The gene calls are TRBV3-1 (or the pseudogene TRBV3-2) and TRBJ1-2; 7 bases are a match to TRBD1. The J segment lost 7 bases and the V segment lost 0 bases, leaving 5 bases of the junction unmatched. Germline V gene lookup returns CDR1 LGHDT and CDR2 YNNKEL (reference sequence). This CDR3 comprises 14 residues. The CDR3 DNA follows: TGTGCCAGCAGCCAAGATCAAGGGGGCGGTGGCTACACCTTC. The encoded protein is CASSQDQGGGGYTF.

The V call is TRBV19, the J call TRBJ1-2, with D hard to call. The germline CDR1 and CDR2 sequences are LNHDA and SQIVND (reference sequence). V lost 5 bases and J lost 9, with 7 bases in between. CDR3 size: 10 residues. The CDR3 loop reads CASSGGSYTF. The CDR3 nucleotides are TGTGCCAGTAGTGGTGGCAGCTACACCTTC.

J is TRBJ2-1 and V is TRBV7-9; 9 nucleotides agree with TRBD1. Germline trimming cut 5 bases from V and 7 bases from J; bases unmatched to any gene: 6. The CDR3 extends over 14 amino acids. The V gene's germline CDR1 is SEHNR and CDR2 FQNEAQ (reference sequence). The CDR3 region has the DNA TGTGCCAGCAGCAACCGGGACAGGGAGAATGAGCAGTTCTTC. The encoded protein is CASSNRDRENEQFF. The entire variable domain, with the rest obtained from reference TRBV7-9 and TRBJ2-1, is as follows: DTGVSQNPRHKITKRGQNVTFRCDPISEHNRLYWYRQTLGQGPEFLTYFQNEAQLEKSRLLSDRFSAERPKGSFSTLEIQRTEQGDSAMYLCASSNRDRENEQFFGPGTRLTVL.

The J gene is TRBJ2-2, the V gene TRBV6-1, with D possibly matching TRBD1 (6 bases). V was cut by 1 base and J by 5 bases, with 20 bases left in between. Germline values: CDR1 MNHNS, CDR2 SASEGT. This CDR3 region has 18 residues. The CDR3 nucleotides are TGTGCCAGCAGTGAAGTGGGGCCAGGGGCCGTTGGTACCGGGGAGCTGTTTTTT. Amino acid sequence: CASSEVGPGAVGTGELFF.

This clone was found once. The V and J genes are TRBV7-6 and TRBJ2-5, with 10 bases fitting TRBD1. The CDR3 covers 13 residues. Looked up from germline, CDR1 is SGHVS and CDR2 is FNYEAQ. CDR3 region: CVIRDRGEETQYF. CDR3 DNA sequence: TGTGTCATCCGGGACAGGGGAGAAGAGACCCAGTACTTC.

The chain carries TRBV6-5 and TRBJ1-4, with 8 bases matching TRBD1. V lost 8 bases, J lost 4 bases, and 3 bases stayed unmatched. This CDR3 contains 13 residues. Germline CDR1 MNHEY, CDR2 SVGAGI. CDR3 residues: CASAGGGNEKLFF. The CDR3 nucleotides read TGTGCCAGCGCAGGGGGCGGTAATGAAAAACTGTTTTTT.

This clone occurred once. The J gene is TRBJ2-3, the V gene TRBV7-3, with D possibly being TRBD2 (5 bases). Trimming stripped 5 bases from V and 0 bases from J, with 6 bases between. The CDR3 has 13 residues. Germline V gene sequence: CDR1 SGHTA, CDR2 FQGTGA. The CDR3 DNA follows: TGTGCCAGCAGCGGCGGGAGCACAGATACGCAGTATTTT. Protein product: CASSGGSTDTQYF.